The T cell receptor (beta chain) under discussion was sequenced for a study of PD-L1 blockade in urothelial cancer. Germline V gene lookup returns CDR1 SNHLY and CDR2 FYNNEI. There are 14 residues in the CDR3. V lost 2 bases, J lost 7 bases, and 4 bases stayed unmatched. The sample's time point: peripheral blood 6 weeks after treatment start. Repertoires were generated with immunoSEQ multiplex PCR, while TCRdb's copy carries only in-frame clones and drops some. The sample has tens of thousands of clones; roughly 90% are singletons. The J gene is TRBJ1-4, the V gene TRBV2; 7 bases are a match to TRBD1. The material sequenced was PBMCs, taken around atezolizumab (anti-PD-L1) treatment. The TCR was taken from a man aged 60-69 years with urothelial cancer. The CDR3 reads CASSERQGGEKLFF. In nucleotides, the CDR3 is TGTGCCAGCAGTGAACGACAGGGTGGTGAAAAACTGTTTTTT.